This TCR beta chain was recorded in a study of CD8 T cells in ankylosing spondylitis. V lost 2 bases, J lost 3 bases, and 5 bases stayed unmatched. The CDR3 consists of 15 residues. Germline V CDR1 and CDR2: SGHTA, FQGTGA. TCRdb re-derived calls from the 5' RACE reads in MiXCR, one entry per CDR3 protein. The sample includes 200,000 to 300,000 distinct CDR3 sequences, approximately 9% of them seen just once. This clonotype was recorded a few times. The sequencing input was blood, either unsorted or a sorted T cell fraction (not recorded which). This TCR was recovered from a male donor with ankylosing spondylitis or in good health (not recorded which). This sequence joins TRBV7-3 and TRBJ2-3; 7 nucleotides agree with TRBD2. CDR3 sequence reads: CASSLSPSGTDTQYF. The CDR3 DNA sequence: TGTGCCAGCAGCTTATCGCCTAGCGGAACAGATACGCAGTATTTT.